A selection of T cell receptor beta chains follows, all from one sample in a study of CD8 T cells in Susac syndrome. TCRdb re-called the immunoSEQ multiplex PCR reads through MiXCR, storing one row per CDR3 protein. The table lists about 70,000 distinct CDR3 sequences, 85% to 95% of them singletons. Sequenced: CD8+ T cells from PBMCs. These receptor sequences come from a human donor in good health. The CDR3 runs from the conserved cysteine through the conserved F or W. A D gene is named only where the DNA matches it firmly. Clone sizes are given selectively: once, few, many, or a class where the clone is expanded.

>NA|TRBJ2-1|NA|TRBV5-1
CASREGTEQFF
TGCGCCAGCAGGGAGGGAACTGAGCAGTTCTTC
>NA|TRBJ1-2|NA|TRBV3-1
CASSQDARTNYGYTF
TGTGCCAGCAGCCAAGATGCGAGGACCAACTATGGCTACACCTTC
>NA|TRBJ2-2|NA|TRBV30
CAWAENTGELFF
TGTGCCTGGGCGGAAAACACCGGGGAGCTGTTTTTT
>NA|TRBJ2-7|once|TRBV7-9
CASSLLRGYEQYF
TGTGCCAGCAGCTTACTCCGGGGCTACGAGCAGTACTTC
>TRBD2|TRBJ2-1|NA|TRBV9
CASSGGDLVTDEQFF
TGTGCCAGCTCCGGGGGGGACCTTGTTACCGATGAGCAGTTCTTC
>NA|TRBJ2-1|NA|TRBV29-1
CSVSVGSYNEQFF
TGCAGCGTCTCAGTGGGCTCCTACAATGAGCAGTTCTTC
>NA|TRBJ1-1|NA|TRBV5-8
CASSPPVGQVGDTEAFF
TGTGCCAGCAGCCCCCCGGTGGGGCAGGTTGGGGACACTGAAGCTTTCTTT
>NA|TRBJ2-2|NA|TRBV14
CASSPDWFTGELFF
TGTGCCAGCAGCCCGGATTGGTTCACCGGGGAGCTGTTTTTT
>TRBD2|TRBJ2-3|NA|TRBV12-3/TRBV12-4
CASSLLAGAYTDTQYF
TGTGCCAGCAGTTTACTAGCGGGGGCCTACACAGATACGCAGTATTTT
>NA|TRBJ2-3|NA|TRBV29-1
CSVGRSAVSTDTQYF
TGCAGCGTTGGAAGATCGGCAGTTAGCACAGATACGCAGTATTTT
>NA|TRBJ2-5|once|TRBV5-6
CASSRRAGLYQETQYF
TGTGCCAGCAGCCGGAGAGCCGGATTGTACCAAGAGACCCAGTACTTC
>NA|TRBJ2-1|NA|TRBV20-1
CSARDMLSYNEQFF
TGCAGTGCTAGAGATATGTTATCCTACAATGAGCAGTTCTTC
>TRBD1|TRBJ1-6|NA|TRBV6-5
CASSSRDRVNSPLHF
TGTGCCAGCAGCTCTAGGGACAGGGTGAATTCACCCCTCCACTTT
>NA|TRBJ1-2|NA|TRBV4-1
CASSQGTNYGYTF
TGCGCCAGCAGCCAAGGGACTAACTATGGCTACACCTTC
>NA|TRBJ2-1|NA|TRBV7-9
CASSLAWNEQFF
TGTGCCAGCAGCTTAGCGTGGAATGAGCAGTTCTTC
>NA|TRBJ1-1|NA|TRBV25-1
CASTTGTGTEAFF
TGTGCCAGCACGACGGGGACGGGCACTGAAGCTTTCTTT
>NA|TRBJ2-3|once|TRBV7-9
CASRGGTDTQYF
TGTGCCAGTCGGGGTGGCACAGATACGCAGTATTTT
>TRBD1|TRBJ1-1|NA|TRBV6-5
CASSQNSGGNTEAFF
TGTGCCAGCAGCCAGAACTCAGGGGGGAACACTGAAGCTTTCTTT
>NA|TRBJ2-2|NA|TRBV6-5
CASSYSQTGELFF
TGTGCCAGCAGTTACTCCCAGACCGGGGAGCTGTTTTTT
>TRBD2|TRBJ2-5|NA|TRBV7-9
CASSTRTSQETQYF
TGTGCCAGCAGCACCAGGACTAGCCAAGAGACCCAGTACTTC
>NA|TRBJ2-5|NA|TRBV2
CASRGRGWVQETQYF
TGTGCCAGCAGGGGAAGGGGGTGGGTCCAAGAGACCCAGTACTTC
>NA|TRBJ1-2|NA|TRBV4-2
CASSQATTPPDGYTF
TGTGCCAGCAGCCAAGCTACAACTCCTCCTGATGGCTACACCTTC
>TRBD1|TRBJ2-1|NA|TRBV9
CASSVEGTGVYNEQFF
TGTGCCAGCAGCGTCGAGGGGACAGGGGTTTACAATGAGCAGTTCTTC
>NA|TRBJ2-5|NA|TRBV7-9
CASSFTGGAQYF
TGTGCCAGCAGCTTCACAGGGGGGGCCCAGTACTTC
>NA|TRBJ2-1|NA|TRBV4-2
CASSFVLGSYNEQFF
TGTGCCAGCAGCTTTGTATTAGGGTCCTACAATGAGCAGTTCTTC
>NA|TRBJ2-2|NA|TRBV12-3/TRBV12-4
CASSTGTPPTGELFF
TGTGCCAGCAGTACCGGGACACCGCCCACCGGGGAGCTGTTTTTT
>NA|TRBJ2-7|NA|TRBV2
CASSAGQGQMAYEQYF
TGTGCCAGCAGTGCCGGGCAGGGCCAAATGGCGTACGAGCAGTACTTC
>NA|TRBJ2-1|NA|TRBV27
CASRAAGPYNEQFF
TGTGCCAGCAGGGCGGCGGGGCCCTACAATGAGCAGTTCTTC
>NA|TRBJ2-2|NA|TRBV4-1
CASSLHWGENTGELFF
TGCGCCAGCAGCCTGCACTGGGGGGAGAACACCGGGGAGCTGTTTTTT
>NA|TRBJ2-3|NA|TRBV4-3
CASSQGTGTDTQYF
TGCGCCAGCAGCCAAGGGACGGGCACAGATACGCAGTATTTT
>NA|TRBJ2-2|NA|TRBV5-4
CASSLGRGASTGELFF
TGTGCCAGCAGCTTGGGCAGGGGGGCGAGCACCGGGGAGCTGTTTTTT
>NA|TRBJ1-1|NA|TRBV29-1
CSVPRGTEAFF
TGCAGCGTCCCCCGTGGCACTGAAGCTTTCTTT
>NA|TRBJ1-1|NA|TRBV6-5
CASQGLSGATEAFF
TGTGCCAGTCAGGGTCTCTCAGGGGCCACTGAAGCTTTCTTT
>TRBD1|TRBJ2-7|few|TRBV29-1
CSVDPGTGRDGEQYF
TGCAGCGTTGACCCCGGGACAGGGAGGGATGGCGAGCAGTACTTC
>TRBD2|TRBJ2-3|NA|TRBV19
CASSLAGARTQYF
TGTGCCAGTTCCCTAGCGGGGGCCCGTACGCAGTATTTT
>NA|TRBJ1-2|once|TRBV9
CASSVEDRYGYTF
TGTGCCAGCAGCGTAGAAGACAGATATGGCTACACCTTC
>NA|TRBJ2-7|NA|TRBV23-1
CASSLCRPEQYF
TGCGCCAGCAGTCTGTGCCGTCCCGAGCAGTACTTC
>NA|TRBJ2-6|NA|TRBV7-3
CASSSWTDSGANVLTF
TGTGCCAGCAGCTCTTGGACTGACTCTGGGGCCAACGTCCTGACTTTC
>NA|TRBJ1-4|NA|TRBV15
CATSNLASTNEKLFF
TGTGCCACCAGCAACTTGGCCTCAACTAATGAAAAACTGTTTTTT
>TRBD1|TRBJ2-7|NA|TRBV30
CAWSEGQGDYEQYF
TGTGCCTGGAGTGAAGGACAGGGTGATTACGAGCAGTACTTC
>NA|TRBJ2-7|NA|TRBV3-1
CASSQKIRTGDHEQYF
TGTGCCAGCAGCCAAAAAATCCGGACGGGGGACCACGAGCAGTACTTC
>NA|TRBJ2-2|once|TRBV21-1
CARGDTNTGELFF
TGTGCCAGAGGGGACACGAACACCGGGGAGCTGTTTTTT
>NA|TRBJ2-1|NA|TRBV13
CASSLVMLNEQFF
TGTGCCAGCAGCTTAGTAATGCTTAATGAGCAGTTCTTC
>NA|TRBJ1-1|NA|TRBV11-2
CASSSRGFEAFF
TGTGCCAGCAGCTCCAGGGGTTTCGAAGCTTTCTTT
>TRBD2|TRBJ2-3|NA|TRBV6-5
CASSETGLAADTQYF
TGTGCCAGCAGCGAGACTGGACTAGCTGCAGATACGCAGTATTTT
>TRBD1|TRBJ2-1|NA|TRBV6-1
CASSGLRVSSGDRNEQFF
TGTGCCAGCAGTGGCCTGCGTGTTTCGTCCGGGGACAGGAATGAGCAGTTCTTC
>TRBD1|TRBJ2-7|NA|TRBV7-2
CASTESTGAYEQYF
TGTGCCAGCACCGAATCGACAGGGGCCTACGAGCAGTACTTC
>TRBD2|TRBJ2-7|NA|TRBV27
CASSPLAGSSYEQYF
TGTGCCAGCAGTCCACTAGCGGGTAGCTCCTACGAGCAGTACTTC
>NA|TRBJ1-6|NA|TRBV5-5
CASSVNSPLHF
TGTGCCAGCAGCGTCAATTCACCCCTCCACTTT
>NA|TRBJ1-5|once|TRBV7-8
CASSLGGPNQPQHF
TGTGCCAGCAGCTTGGGAGGGCCCAATCAGCCCCAGCATTTT
>TRBD1|TRBJ1-2|NA|TRBV27
CASGETGGNFYGYTF
TGTGCCAGCGGAGAGACAGGGGGGAACTTCTATGGCTACACCTTC
>NA|TRBJ2-3|NA|TRBV29-1
CSVEGGGLPTDTQYF
TGCAGCGTTGAAGGCGGCGGCCTCCCCACAGATACGCAGTATTTT
>NA|TRBJ2-2|NA|TRBV14
CASSPDTGELFF
TGTGCCAGCAGCCCGGACACCGGGGAGCTGTTTTTT
>NA|TRBJ1-3|NA|TRBV12-3/TRBV12-4
CASITPGVSGNTIYF
TGTGCCAGTATTACCCCCGGGGTCTCTGGAAACACCATATATTTT
>NA|TRBJ2-7|NA|TRBV7-8
CASSLVGGITSYEQYF
TGTGCCAGCAGCTTAGTTGGGGGGATCACCTCCTACGAGCAGTACTTC